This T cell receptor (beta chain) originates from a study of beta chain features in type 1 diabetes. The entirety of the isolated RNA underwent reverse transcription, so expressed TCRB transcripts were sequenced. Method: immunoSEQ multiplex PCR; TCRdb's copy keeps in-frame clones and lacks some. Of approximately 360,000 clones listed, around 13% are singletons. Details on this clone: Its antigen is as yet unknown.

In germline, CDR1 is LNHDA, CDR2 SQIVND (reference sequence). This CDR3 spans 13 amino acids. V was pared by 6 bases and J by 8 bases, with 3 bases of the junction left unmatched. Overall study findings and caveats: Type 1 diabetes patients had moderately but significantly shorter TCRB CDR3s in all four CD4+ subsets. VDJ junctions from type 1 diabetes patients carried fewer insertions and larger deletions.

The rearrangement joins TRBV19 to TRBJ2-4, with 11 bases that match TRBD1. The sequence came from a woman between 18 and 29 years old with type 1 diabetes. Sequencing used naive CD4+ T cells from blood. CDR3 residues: CASRDRGRDIQYF. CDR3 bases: TGTGCCAGTAGGGACAGGGGGCGCGACATTCAGTACTTC. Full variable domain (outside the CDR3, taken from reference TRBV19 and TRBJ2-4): DGGITQSPKYLFRKEGQNVTLSCEQNLNHDAMYWYRQDPGQGLRLIYYSQIVNDFQKGDIAEGYSVSREKKESFPLTVTSAQKNPTAFYLCASRDRGRDIQYFGAGTRLSVL.